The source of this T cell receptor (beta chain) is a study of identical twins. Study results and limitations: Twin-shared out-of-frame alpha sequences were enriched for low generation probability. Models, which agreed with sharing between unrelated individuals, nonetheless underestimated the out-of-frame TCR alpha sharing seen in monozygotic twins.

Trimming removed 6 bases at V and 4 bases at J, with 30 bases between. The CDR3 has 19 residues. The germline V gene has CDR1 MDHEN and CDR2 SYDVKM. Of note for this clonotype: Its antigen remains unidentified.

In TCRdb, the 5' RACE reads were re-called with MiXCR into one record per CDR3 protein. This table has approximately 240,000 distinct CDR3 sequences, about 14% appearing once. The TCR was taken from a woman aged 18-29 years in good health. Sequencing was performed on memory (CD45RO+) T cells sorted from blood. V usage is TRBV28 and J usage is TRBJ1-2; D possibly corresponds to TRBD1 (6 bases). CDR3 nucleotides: TGTGCCAGCAGCCGATACCTCTCCGGGACACCTCTAGGTGGCTATGGCTACACCTTC. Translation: CASSRYLSGTPLGGYGYTF.